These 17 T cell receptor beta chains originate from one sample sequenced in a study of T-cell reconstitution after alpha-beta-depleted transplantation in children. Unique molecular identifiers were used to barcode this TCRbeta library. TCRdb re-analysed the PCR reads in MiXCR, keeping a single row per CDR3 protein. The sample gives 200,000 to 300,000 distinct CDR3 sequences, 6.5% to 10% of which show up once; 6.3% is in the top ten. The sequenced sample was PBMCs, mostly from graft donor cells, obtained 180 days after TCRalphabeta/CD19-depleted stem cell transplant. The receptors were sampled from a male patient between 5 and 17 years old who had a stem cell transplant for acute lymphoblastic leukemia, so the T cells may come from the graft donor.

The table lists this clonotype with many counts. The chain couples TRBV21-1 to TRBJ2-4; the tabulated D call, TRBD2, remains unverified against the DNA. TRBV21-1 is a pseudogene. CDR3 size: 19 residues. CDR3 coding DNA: TGTGCCAGCAGCAAGGGCGGGACTAGCGGGAGGAGGGCCAAAAACATTCAGTACTTC. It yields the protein CASSKGGTSGRRAKNIQYF.

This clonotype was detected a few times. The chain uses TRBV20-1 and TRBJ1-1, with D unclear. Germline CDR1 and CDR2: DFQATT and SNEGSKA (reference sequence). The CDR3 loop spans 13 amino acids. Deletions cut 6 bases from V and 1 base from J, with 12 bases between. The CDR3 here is CSAPGRQNTEAFF. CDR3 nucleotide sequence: TGCAGTGCGCCGGGCCGGCAGAACACTGAAGCTTTCTTT.

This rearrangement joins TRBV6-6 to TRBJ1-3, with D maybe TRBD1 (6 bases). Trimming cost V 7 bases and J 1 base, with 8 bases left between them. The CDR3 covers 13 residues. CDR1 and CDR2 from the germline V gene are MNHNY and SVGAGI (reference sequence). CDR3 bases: TGTGCCAGCAAACAGGGATCTGGAAACACCATATATTTT. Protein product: CASKQGSGNTIYF.

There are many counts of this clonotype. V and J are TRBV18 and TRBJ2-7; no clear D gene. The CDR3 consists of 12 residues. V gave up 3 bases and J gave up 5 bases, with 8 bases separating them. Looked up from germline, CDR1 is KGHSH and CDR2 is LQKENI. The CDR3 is CASSPTLNEQYF. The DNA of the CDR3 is TGTGCCAGCTCACCGACCCTCAACGAGCAGTACTTC.

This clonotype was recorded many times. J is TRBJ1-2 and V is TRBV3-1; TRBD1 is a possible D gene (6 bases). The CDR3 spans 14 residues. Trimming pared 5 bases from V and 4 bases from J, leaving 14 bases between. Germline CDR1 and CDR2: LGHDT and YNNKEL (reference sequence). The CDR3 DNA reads TGTGCCAGCAGCGCCAGGACAGCGGGCTATGGCTACACCTTC. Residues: CASSARTAGYGYTF.

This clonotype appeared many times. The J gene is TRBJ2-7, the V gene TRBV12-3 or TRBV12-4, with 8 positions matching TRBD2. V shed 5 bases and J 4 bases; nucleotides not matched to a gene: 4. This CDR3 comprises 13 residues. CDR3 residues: CASSKRERYEQYF. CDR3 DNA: TGTGCCAGCAGTAAGCGGGAGCGGTACGAGCAGTACTTC.

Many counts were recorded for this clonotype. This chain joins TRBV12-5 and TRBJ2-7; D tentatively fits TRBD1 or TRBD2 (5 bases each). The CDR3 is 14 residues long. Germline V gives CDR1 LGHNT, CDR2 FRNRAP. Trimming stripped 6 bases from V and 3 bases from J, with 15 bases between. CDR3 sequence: CASGHRDGFYEQYF. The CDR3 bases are TGTGCTAGTGGCCACCGGGACGGCTTCTACGAGCAGTACTTC. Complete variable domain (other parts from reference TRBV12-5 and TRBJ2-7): DARVTQTPRHKVTEMGQEVTMRCQPILGHNTVFWYRQTMMQGLELLAYFRNRAPLDDSGMPKDRFSAEMPDATLATLKIQPSEPRDSAVYFCASGHRDGFYEQYFGPGTRLTVT.

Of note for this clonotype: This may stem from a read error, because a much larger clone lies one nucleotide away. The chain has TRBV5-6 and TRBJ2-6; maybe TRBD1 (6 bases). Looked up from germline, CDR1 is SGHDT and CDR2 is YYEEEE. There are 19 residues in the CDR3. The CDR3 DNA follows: TGTGCCAGCACCCGCTACAGGGCTCTCTCTCTCTCTGAGGCCAACGTCCTGACTTTC. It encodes CASTRYRALSLSEANVLTF.

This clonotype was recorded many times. The DNA of the CDR3 is TGCGCCAGCGCAAATCTAGGGGCGTGGATGGGGTACTTC. Encoded protein: CASANLGAWMGYF. The chain recombines TRBV10-2 with TRBJ2-4; D perhaps matches TRBD1 (5 bases). Trimming removed 8 bases from V and 15 bases from J, with 23 bases in between. The CDR3 length is 13 residues. Germline CDR1 is WSHSY and CDR2 is SAAADI.

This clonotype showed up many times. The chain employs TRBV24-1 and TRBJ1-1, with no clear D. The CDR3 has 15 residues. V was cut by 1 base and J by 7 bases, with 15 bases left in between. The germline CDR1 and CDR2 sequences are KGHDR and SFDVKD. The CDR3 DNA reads TGTGCCACCAGTGATTTAAGGGTCCCGGGCGGTGAAGCTTTCTTT. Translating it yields CATSDLRVPGGEAFF.

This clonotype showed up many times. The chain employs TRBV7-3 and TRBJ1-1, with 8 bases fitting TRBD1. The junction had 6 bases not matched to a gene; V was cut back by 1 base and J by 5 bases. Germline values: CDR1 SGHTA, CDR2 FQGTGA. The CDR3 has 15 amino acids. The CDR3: CASSLRAGGMTEAFF. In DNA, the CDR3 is TGTGCCAGCAGCTTAAGGGCAGGGGGCATGACTGAAGCTTTCTTT.

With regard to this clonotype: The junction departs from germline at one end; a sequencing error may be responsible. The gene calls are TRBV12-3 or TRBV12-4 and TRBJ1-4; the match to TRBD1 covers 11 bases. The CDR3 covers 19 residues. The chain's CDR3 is CACSPGTGGRGWTNEKLFF. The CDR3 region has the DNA TGTGCCTGCAGCCCAGGGACAGGGGGGAGAGGGTGGACTAATGAAAAACTGTTTTTT.

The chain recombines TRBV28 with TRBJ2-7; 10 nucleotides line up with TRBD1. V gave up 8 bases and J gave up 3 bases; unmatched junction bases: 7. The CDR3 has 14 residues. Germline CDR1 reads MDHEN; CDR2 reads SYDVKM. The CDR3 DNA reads TGTGCCAGCCGCTTCGACAGGGGGCTCTACGAGCAGTACTTC. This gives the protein CASRFDRGLYEQYF.

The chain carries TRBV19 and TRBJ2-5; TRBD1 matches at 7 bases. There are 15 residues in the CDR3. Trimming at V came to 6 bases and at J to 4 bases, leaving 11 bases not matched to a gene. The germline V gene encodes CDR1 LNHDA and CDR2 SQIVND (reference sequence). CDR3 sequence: CASSEAPGGTETQYF. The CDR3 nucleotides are TGTGCCAGTAGCGAAGCCCCAGGGGGAACAGAGACCCAGTACTTC.

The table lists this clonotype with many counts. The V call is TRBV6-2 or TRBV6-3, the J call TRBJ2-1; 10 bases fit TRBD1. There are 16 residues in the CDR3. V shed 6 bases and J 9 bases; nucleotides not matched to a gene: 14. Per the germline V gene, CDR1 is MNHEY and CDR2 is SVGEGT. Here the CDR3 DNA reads TGTGCCAGCAGGGACAGGGGGAGGCCCATTTTGGGTGAGCAGTTCTTC. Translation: CASRDRGRPILGEQFF.

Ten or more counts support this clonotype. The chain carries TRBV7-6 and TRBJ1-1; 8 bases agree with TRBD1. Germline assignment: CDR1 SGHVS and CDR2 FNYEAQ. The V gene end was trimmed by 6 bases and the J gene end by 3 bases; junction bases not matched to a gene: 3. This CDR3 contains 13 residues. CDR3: CASSLQGDTEAFF. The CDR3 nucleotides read TGTGCCAGCAGTTTACAGGGGGACACTGAAGCTTTCTTT.

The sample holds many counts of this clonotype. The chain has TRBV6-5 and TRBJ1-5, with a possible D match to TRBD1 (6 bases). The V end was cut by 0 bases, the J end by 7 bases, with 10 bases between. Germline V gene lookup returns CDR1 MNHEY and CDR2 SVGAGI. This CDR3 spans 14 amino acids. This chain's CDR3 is CASSYSGQSQPQHF. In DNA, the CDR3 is TGTGCCAGCAGTTACTCAGGACAGTCCCAGCCCCAGCATTTT.